These 15 T cell receptor beta chains were all obtained from the same sample, sequenced in a study of T cell changes during pregnancy in multiple sclerosis. Profiled with immunoSEQ multiplex PCR; TCRdb holds only in-frame clones, not every one. The sample yields fewer than 30,000 clones, more than 80% seen once. This specimen consisted of CD8+ T cells from peripheral blood mononuclear cells, obtained before pregnancy. These TCRs come from a female donor with multiple sclerosis, enrolled in a pregnancy study.

This clone was detected once. The chain combines TRBV11-1 with TRBJ2-3; 11 nucleotides line up with TRBD2. CDR3 size: 16 residues. Germline V gene sequence: CDR1 SGHAT, CDR2 FQDESV (reference sequence). V lost 4 bases, J lost 5 bases, and 8 bases stayed unmatched. CDR3 amino acids: CASSSPVAGGGDTQYF. The CDR3 DNA follows: TGTGCCAGCAGCTCTCCGGTAGCGGGAGGGGGAGATACGCAGTATTTT.

This sequence joins TRBV5-4 and TRBJ2-7; 11 nucleotides line up with TRBD2. The CDR3 consists of 17 residues. After removal of 1 base from V and 0 bases from J, the junction contained 6 bases not matched to a gene. From germline, CDR1 is SGHNT and CDR2 YYREEE (reference sequence). Written as DNA, the CDR3 is TGTGCCAGCAGCTTGTCGGCTAGCGGGGGGAGCTCCTACGAGCAGTACTTC. It yields the protein CASSLSASGGSSYEQYF.

The chain joins TRBV15 to TRBJ1-2; tentative D call: TRBD1 (5 bases). The length of the CDR3 is 18 residues. Trimming pared 8 bases from V and 0 bases from J, leaving 25 bases between. Germline CDR1 LNHNV, CDR2 YYDKDF (reference sequence). CDR3 in DNA: TGTGCCACCCGGGGGTATGAGAGTCAAACCAAAGCTAACTATGGCTACACCTTC. The encoded protein is CATRGYESQTKANYGYTF.

This chain joins TRBV4-1 and TRBJ2-1, with TRBD2 identical over 8 bases. The CDR3 spans 15 residues. V trimming: 3 bases; J trimming: 3 bases; junction bases outside the gene matches: 4. Germline CDR1 and CDR2: MGHRA and YSYEKL. The CDR3 DNA is TGCGCCAGCAGCCAGAGCGGGAGCATCTACAATGAGCAGTTCTTC. This translates into CASSQSGSIYNEQFF.

CDR3 protein: CASSFGGGRAGATGELFF. DNA for the CDR3: TGTGCCAGCAGCTTCGGGGGGGGAAGAGCGGGAGCAACCGGGGAGCTGTTTTTT. This chain uses TRBV7-3 with TRBJ2-2, with 8 nucleotides matching TRBD2. V was clipped by 3 bases and J by 5 bases; unmatched bases: 14. CDR1 is SGHTA and CDR2 is FQGTGA in the germline V gene. The CDR3 has 18 residues.

The V call is TRBV7-9, the J call TRBJ2-7; TRBD2 agrees at 10 bases. Germline CDR1 reads SEHNR; CDR2 reads FQNEAQ (reference sequence). Trimming at V came to 6 bases and at J to 1 base, leaving 6 bases not matched to a gene. The CDR3 contains 15 residues. The CDR3: CASSSTSGPSYEQYF. The CDR3 DNA sequence: TGTGCCAGCAGTTCGACTAGCGGGCCATCCTACGAGCAGTACTTC. The entire variable domain, with the rest obtained from reference TRBV7-9 and TRBJ2-7, is as follows: DTGVSQNPRHKITKRGQNVTFRCDPISEHNRLYWYRQTLGQGPEFLTYFQNEAQLEKSRLLSDRFSAERPKGSFSTLEIQRTEQGDSAMYLCASSSTSGPSYEQYFGPGTRLTVT.

The chain recombines TRBV5-4 with TRBJ2-3; perhaps TRBD2 as D (5 bases). The CDR3 sequence is 15 residues long. Germline V gene data show CDR1 as SGHNT and CDR2 as YYREEE (reference sequence). The V gene lost 3 bases and the J gene lost 4 bases, with 15 bases spanning the gap. The CDR3: CASSSGLRGADTQYF. CDR3 nucleotide sequence: TGTGCCAGCAGCTCGGGCTTACGGGGAGCAGATACGCAGTATTTT.

This chain links TRBV7-8 with TRBJ2-7, with 9 bases that match TRBD1. Per the germline V gene, CDR1 is SGHVS and CDR2 is FQNEAQ. V shed 2 bases, J shed 5 bases, and the junction held 13 bases outside the gene matches. This CDR3 contains 17 residues. The CDR3: CASSLFSGDRDFHEQYF. The CDR3 DNA reads TGTGCCAGCAGCTTATTTTCCGGGGACAGGGACTTCCACGAGCAGTACTTC.

This clone was recorded once. V usage is TRBV4-1 and J usage is TRBJ2-1; 8 nucleotides agree with TRBD2. The J segment lost 0 bases and the V segment lost 9 bases, leaving 19 bases of the junction unmatched. The V gene's germline CDR1 is MGHRA and CDR2 YSYEKL. The CDR3 contains 19 residues. CDR3 nucleotide sequence: TGCGCCAGTAACCACGGCAGCGGGGGCCTACTAAGCTCCTACAATGAGCAGTTCTTC. Protein: CASNHGSGGLLSSYNEQFF.

This clone was recorded only once. The rearrangement joins TRBV19 to TRBJ2-7, with 11 bases fitting TRBD2. Germline V CDR1 and CDR2: LNHDA, SQIVND (reference sequence). This CDR3 region has 15 residues. V lost 3 bases to trimming and J lost 4 bases; unmatched junction nucleotides: 5. In nucleotides, the CDR3 is TGTGCCAGTAGTATTTCCCTAGCGGGAGGATACGAGCAGTACTTC. It specifies CASSISLAGGYEQYF. The variable domain in full, with the rest retrieved from reference TRBV19 and TRBJ2-7, is DGGITQSPKYLFRKEGQNVTLSCEQNLNHDAMYWYRQDPGQGLRLIYYSQIVNDFQKGDIAEGYSVSREKKESFPLTVTSAQKNPTAFYLCASSISLAGGYEQYFGPGTRLTVT.

This clone appeared a single time. The chain has TRBV5-1 and TRBJ1-1; unclear D gene. With 1 base removed from V and 1 base from J, the gap between germline ends came to 5 bases. The CDR3 runs 13 residues. The V gene's germline CDR1 is SGHRS and CDR2 YFSETQ. CDR3 protein: CASSLWQNTEAFF. CDR3 in DNA: TGCGCCAGCAGCTTGTGGCAGAACACTGAAGCTTTCTTT. The full variable domain, rest sourced from reference TRBV5-1 and TRBJ1-1, is KAGVTQTPRYLIKTRGQQVTLSCSPISGHRSVSWYQQTPGQGLQFLFEYFSETQRNKGNFPGRFSGRQFSNSRSEMNVSTLELGDSALYLCASSLWQNTEAFFGQGTRLTVV.

The chain couples TRBV6-5 to TRBJ2-5, with TRBD1 matching 9 bases. CDR3 length: 15 amino acids. The trim removed 8 bases at V and 2 bases at J, leaving 9 bases unmatched. The germline V gene encodes CDR1 MNHEY and CDR2 SVGAGI. The DNA of the CDR3 is TGTGCCAGCTCTCAACAGGGGGCCCTTCAAGAGACCCAGTACTTC. Protein product: CASSQQGALQETQYF.

This sequence joins TRBV29-1 and TRBJ2-6; 8 bases line up with TRBD1. Looked up from germline, CDR1 is SQVTM and CDR2 is ANQGSEA. J gave up 4 bases and V 7 bases, and 12 bases lay outside the gene matches. The CDR3 sequence is 16 residues long. The CDR3 reads CSAPGTGKGGANVLTF. Written as DNA, the CDR3 is TGCAGCGCCCCCGGGACAGGCAAAGGGGGGGCCAACGTCCTGACTTTC.

The chain links TRBV6-5 to TRBJ2-1, with D perhaps TRBD1 (6 bases). The CDR3 is 15 amino acids. Per the germline V gene, CDR1 is MNHEY and CDR2 is SVGAGI. V dropped 0 bases and J dropped 7 bases, with 13 bases sitting between them. CDR3 residues: CASSYSIDRSNEQFF. In DNA form, the CDR3 reads TGTGCCAGCAGTTACTCGATCGACAGGTCTAATGAGCAGTTCTTC.

This sequence joins TRBV9 and TRBJ2-3; a weak D match, TRBD2 (5 bases). The CDR3 covers 15 residues. The germline V gene encodes CDR1 SGDLS and CDR2 YYNGEE. Trimming shortened V by 0 bases and J by 2 bases, and 10 bases separated the two germline ends. CDR3 sequence: CASSVAEVFTDTQYF. CDR3 DNA: TGTGCCAGCAGCGTAGCGGAGGTTTTCACAGATACGCAGTATTTT.